These 19 T cell receptor beta chains were sequenced from one sample in a study of blood T cells in healthy people across ages. Combining a sample-barcoded 5' primer with a J-beta primer mix, a second PCR ran for roughly 7 to 12 cycles. TCRdb re-analysed the 5' RACE reads in MiXCR, keeping a single row per CDR3 protein. The sample lists 650,000 to 1,000,000 distinct CDR3 sequences, approximately 35% occurring once. Sequencing was carried out using blood. The receptors shown here come from a man between 18 and 35 years old in good health.

About this clonotype itself: Germline and junction disagree at one end, which may indicate a read error. This chain joins TRBV6-2 or TRBV6-3 and TRBJ1-5; no firm D call. The CDR3 has 16 amino acids. Germline V CDR1 and CDR2: MNHEY, SVGEGT. The CDR3 is CASSYSVGLSNQPQHF. DNA of the CDR3: TGTGCCAGCAGCTACTCCGTGGGGTTAAGCAATCAGCCCCAGCATTTT.

V gene TRBV20-1 combines with J gene TRBJ2-5; no definite D call. Trimming removed 6 bases from V and 11 bases from J, with 16 bases in between. The CDR3 contains 11 residues. Looked up from germline, CDR1 is DFQATT and CDR2 is SNEGSKA (reference sequence). In DNA form, the CDR3 reads TGCAGTGCCGGCGATGGAGATGAGCAGTACTTC. As protein: CSAGDGDEQYF.

The chain carries TRBV2 and TRBJ2-1, with D maybe TRBD2 (5 bases). The V end was cut by 4 bases, the J end by 0 bases, with 13 bases between. Looked up from germline, CDR1 is SNHLY and CDR2 is FYNNEI. This CDR3 is built from 16 residues. The CDR3 DNA is TGTGCCAGCAGTGTAGCCCCGGGGAGCTCCTACAATGAGCAGTTCTTC. Amino acids: CASSVAPGSSYNEQFF.

The chain recombines TRBV6-6 with TRBJ2-5; 10 bases are a match to TRBD1. V trimming: 5 bases; J trimming: 1 base; junction bases outside the gene matches: 10. Per the germline V gene, CDR1 is MNHNY and CDR2 is SVGAGI (reference sequence). This CDR3 is 17 amino acids long. The CDR3 DNA sequence: TGTGCCAGCAGTCCCCCGCGACAGGGGGCTAGCCAAGAGACCCAGTACTTC. This sequence encodes CASSPPRQGASQETQYF.

The V gene is TRBV12-3 or TRBV12-4, the J gene TRBJ2-2; D is uncertain. V was shortened by 1 base and J by 7 bases, with 7 bases between the two germline ends. CDR3 length: 13 amino acids. The CDR3 DNA is TGTGCCAGCAGTTTAGATCCGATCGGGGAGCTGTTTTTT. It codes for CASSLDPIGELFF.

Only one count was recorded for this clonotype. This sequence joins TRBV25-1 and TRBJ1-1, with D possibly TRBD1 on 6 matching bases. V was cut by 7 bases and J by 6 bases, with 9 bases left in between. The CDR3 loop spans 11 amino acids. Germline V gene lookup returns CDR1 MGHDK and CDR2 SYGVNS. CDR3 sequence: CASIRGAEAFF. The DNA of the CDR3 is TGTGCCAGCATAAGGGGGGCTGAAGCTTTCTTT.

The sample holds many counts of this clonotype. This rearrangement joins TRBV5-1 to TRBJ2-1, with 8 bases lining up with TRBD2. The CDR3 sequence is 15 residues long. Germline V gene data show CDR1 as SGHRS and CDR2 as YFSETQ. Trimming took 5 bases from V and 5 from J; bases not matched to a gene: 9. The CDR3 loop reads CASRTRGDNNNEQFF. The CDR3 DNA follows: TGCGCCAGCAGAACGCGGGGGGACAATAACAATGAGCAGTTCTTC. The variable domain in full, completed from reference TRBV5-1 and TRBJ2-1, reads KAGVTQTPRYLIKTRGQQVTLSCSPISGHRSVSWYQQTPGQGLQFLFEYFSETQRNKGNFPGRFSGRQFSNSRSEMNVSTLELGDSALYLCASRTRGDNNNEQFFGPGTRLTVL.

This clonotype was counted ten times or more. The rearrangement links TRBV12-3 or TRBV12-4 to TRBJ1-2; D may be TRBD1 (6 bases). The CDR3 sequence is 17 residues long. V was trimmed by 3 bases and J by 8 bases, leaving 25 bases between them. The CDR3 coding sequence is TGTGCCAGCAGTTTCCCCCCCCCGCGACAGGCCCTCGGGGGCTACACCTTC. It translates to CASSFPPPRQALGGYTF.

This rearrangement joins TRBV6-6 to TRBJ2-3; possible D gene TRBD1, 6 bases. The germline V and J ends were trimmed by 7 bases and 2 bases, with 13 bases remaining between them. The CDR3 spans 14 residues. Germline loops: CDR1 MNHNY, CDR2 SVGAGI (reference sequence). The CDR3 nucleotides read TGTGCCAGCAACGGACAGTTATTCACAGATACGCAGTATTTT. Encoded protein: CASNGQLFTDTQYF.

This clonotype has just a few counts. The chain links TRBV10-3 to TRBJ1-5; D is possibly TRBD1 (5 bases). This CDR3 has 12 residues. Deletions cut 10 bases from V and 9 bases from J, with 16 bases between. The germline CDR1 and CDR2 sequences are ENHRY and SYGVKD. In DNA form, the CDR3 reads TGTGCCACCTCCGGGGCACAAGGGCCCCAGCATTTT. This gives the protein CATSGAQGPQHF.

The gene calls are TRBV5-1 and TRBJ2-2; possible D gene TRBD1, 6 bases. The germline V gene has CDR1 SGHRS and CDR2 YFSETQ. The CDR3 is made up of 15 amino acids. The germline V and J ends were trimmed by 3 bases and 0 bases, with 9 bases remaining between them. DNA of the CDR3: TGCGCCAGCAGCTCACGGACAGCGAACACCGGGGAGCTGTTTTTT. As protein: CASSSRTANTGELFF.

This clonotype was recorded many times. The chain is built from TRBV4-1 and TRBJ2-1; TRBD2 agrees at 12 bases. The CDR3 length is 20 residues. Germline V gene sequence: CDR1 MGHRA, CDR2 YSYEKL. With V trimmed by 0 bases and J by 0 bases, 9 bases remained unmatched. CDR3 bases: TGCGCCAGCAGCCAAGATTCGTCTAGCGGGGGGGAAAGCTCCTACAATGAGCAGTTCTTC. It translates to CASSQDSSSGGESSYNEQFF.

This clonotype showed up just a few times. The chain has TRBV7-2 and TRBJ2-1, with no clear D. The ends were cut back, 5 bases at V and 5 bases at J, with 10 bases in the middle. The CDR3 spans 13 residues. The V gene's germline CDR1 is SGHTA and CDR2 FQGNSA. The CDR3 sequence: CASSRNLNNEQFF. The CDR3 coding sequence is TGTGCCAGCAGCCGCAACCTGAACAATGAGCAGTTCTTC.

The chain combines TRBV20-1 with TRBJ2-1; the match to TRBD2 covers 7 bases. The J segment lost 10 bases and the V segment lost 0 bases, leaving 6 bases of the junction unmatched. The germline V gene encodes CDR1 DFQATT and CDR2 SNEGSKA (reference sequence). CDR3 length: 13 amino acids. In nucleotides, the CDR3 is TGCAGTGCTAGAGAGCGACTAGCTCAAGAGCAGTTCTTC. Translated, it gives CSARERLAQEQFF.

This clonotype was seen more than once but under ten times. The chain has TRBV4-1 and TRBJ1-2, with D possibly TRBD1 on 5 matching bases. V was cut by 1 base and J by 2 bases, with 11 bases left in between. The CDR3 runs 15 residues. From germline, CDR1 is MGHRA and CDR2 YSYEKL. CDR3 protein: CASSQVTGSNYGYTF. The CDR3 nucleotides read TGCGCCAGCAGCCAAGTCACAGGTTCGAACTATGGCTACACCTTC.

With respect to this clonotype: Being one base from a much bigger clone, this may be a read error. The gene calls are TRBV7-6 and TRBJ2-7; the match to TRBD1 covers 7 bases. Per the germline V gene, CDR1 is SGHVS and CDR2 is FNYEAQ. The CDR3 totals 14 residues. CDR3 in amino acids: CANSRQGSSYEQYF. The CDR3 coding sequence is TGTGCCAACAGCCGACAGGGAAGCTCCTACGAGCAGTACTTC.

The chain carries TRBV6-5 and TRBJ2-1, with TRBD2 identical over 8 bases. Per germline, CDR1 MNHEY and CDR2 SVGAGI. With 4 bases clipped from V and 8 bases from J, the junction kept 7 bases outside the gene matches. This CDR3 is 14 amino acids long. The CDR3 bases are TGTGCCAGCAGTTCCCCGGGGGGGAAGTATGAGCAGTTCTTC. Amino acids: CASSSPGGKYEQFF.

This clonotype occurred a few times. The genes are TRBV12-3 or TRBV12-4 and TRBJ1-5, with unresolved D. The V gene lost 5 bases and the J gene lost 4 bases, with 6 bases spanning the gap. This CDR3 has 12 residues. The CDR3 sequence is CASSGDNQPQHF. Here the CDR3 DNA reads TGTGCCAGCAGTGGAGATAATCAGCCCCAGCATTTT.

This clonotype has just a few counts. The chain recombines TRBV12-3 or TRBV12-4 with TRBJ1-1; D not resolved. This CDR3 has 13 residues. V shed 5 bases and J shed 8 bases, with 15 bases lying between them. The CDR3 loop reads CASSPNLPPEAFF. The CDR3 DNA reads as TGTGCCAGCAGTCCAAATCTCCCGCCGGAAGCTTTCTTT.